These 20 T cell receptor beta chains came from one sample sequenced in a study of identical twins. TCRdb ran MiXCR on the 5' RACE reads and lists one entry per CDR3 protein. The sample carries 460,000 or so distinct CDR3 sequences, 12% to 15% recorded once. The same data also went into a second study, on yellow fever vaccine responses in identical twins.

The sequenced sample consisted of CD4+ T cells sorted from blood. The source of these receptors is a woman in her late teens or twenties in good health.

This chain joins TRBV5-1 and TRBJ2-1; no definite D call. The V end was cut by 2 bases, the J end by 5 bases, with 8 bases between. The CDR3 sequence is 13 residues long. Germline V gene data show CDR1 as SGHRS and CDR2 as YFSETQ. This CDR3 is CASSFPGHNEQFF. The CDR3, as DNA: TGCGCCAGCAGCTTCCCCGGACACAATGAGCAGTTCTTC.

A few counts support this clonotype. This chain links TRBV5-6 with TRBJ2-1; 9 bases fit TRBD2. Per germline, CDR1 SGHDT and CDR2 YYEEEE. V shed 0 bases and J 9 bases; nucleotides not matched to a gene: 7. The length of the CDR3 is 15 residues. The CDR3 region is CASSLGLAGAIEQFF. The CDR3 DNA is TGTGCCAGCAGCTTGGGGTTAGCGGGAGCGATTGAGCAGTTCTTC. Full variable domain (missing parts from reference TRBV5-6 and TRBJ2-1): DAGVTQSPTHLIKTRGQQVTLRCSPKSGHDTVSWYQQALGQGPQFIFQYYEEEERQRGNFPDRFSGHQFPNYSSELNVNALLLGDSALYLCASSLGLAGAIEQFFGPGTRLTVL.

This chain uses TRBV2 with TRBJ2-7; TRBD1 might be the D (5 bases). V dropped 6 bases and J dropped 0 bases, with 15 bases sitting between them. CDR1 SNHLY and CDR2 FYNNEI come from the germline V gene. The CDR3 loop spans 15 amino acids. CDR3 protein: CASRDLGQGSYEQYF. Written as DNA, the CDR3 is TGTGCCAGCAGGGACCTGGGTCAGGGCTCCTACGAGCAGTACTTC.

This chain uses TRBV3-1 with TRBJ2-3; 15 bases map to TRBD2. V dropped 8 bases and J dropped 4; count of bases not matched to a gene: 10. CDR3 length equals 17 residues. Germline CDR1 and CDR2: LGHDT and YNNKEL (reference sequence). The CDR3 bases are TGTGCCAGCGGACTAGCGGGGGGGCCGCGTAGCGCAGATACGCAGTATTTT. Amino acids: CASGLAGGPRSADTQYF.

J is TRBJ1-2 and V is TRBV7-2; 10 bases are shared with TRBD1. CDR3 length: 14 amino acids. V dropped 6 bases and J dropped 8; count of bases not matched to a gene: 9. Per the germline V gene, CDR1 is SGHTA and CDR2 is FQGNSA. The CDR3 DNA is TGTGCCAGCAGGGACGGGATGACAGGGGGCGGCTACACCTTC. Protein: CASRDGMTGGGYTF.

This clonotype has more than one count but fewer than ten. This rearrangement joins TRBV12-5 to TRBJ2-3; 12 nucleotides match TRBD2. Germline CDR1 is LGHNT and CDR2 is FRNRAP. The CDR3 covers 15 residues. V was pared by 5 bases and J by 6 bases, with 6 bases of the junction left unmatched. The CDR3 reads CASGPSGGAWDTQYF. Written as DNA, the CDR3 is TGTGCTAGTGGTCCTAGCGGGGGGGCCTGGGATACGCAGTATTTT.

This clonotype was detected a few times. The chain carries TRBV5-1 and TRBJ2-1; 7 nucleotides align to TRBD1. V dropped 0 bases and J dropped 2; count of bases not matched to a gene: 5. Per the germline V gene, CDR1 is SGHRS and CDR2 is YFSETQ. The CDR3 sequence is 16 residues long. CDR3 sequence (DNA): TGCGCCAGCAGCTTGGGTTTGGGACAGACCTACAATGAGCAGTTCTTC. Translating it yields CASSLGLGQTYNEQFF.

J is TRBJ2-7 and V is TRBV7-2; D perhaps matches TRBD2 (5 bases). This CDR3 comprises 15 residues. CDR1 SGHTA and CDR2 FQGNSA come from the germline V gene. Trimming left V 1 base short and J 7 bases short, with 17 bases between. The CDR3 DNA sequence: TGTGCCAGCAGCTTAGTGTTGGGAGCCTGGGGTGAGCAGTACTTC. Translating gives CASSLVLGAWGEQYF.

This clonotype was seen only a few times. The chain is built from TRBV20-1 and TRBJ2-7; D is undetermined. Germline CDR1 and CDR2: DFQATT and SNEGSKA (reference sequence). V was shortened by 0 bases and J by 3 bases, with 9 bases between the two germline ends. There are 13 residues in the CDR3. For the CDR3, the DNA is TGCAGTGCTAGAGATCTCCCCAGCTACGAGCAGTACTTC. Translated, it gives CSARDLPSYEQYF.

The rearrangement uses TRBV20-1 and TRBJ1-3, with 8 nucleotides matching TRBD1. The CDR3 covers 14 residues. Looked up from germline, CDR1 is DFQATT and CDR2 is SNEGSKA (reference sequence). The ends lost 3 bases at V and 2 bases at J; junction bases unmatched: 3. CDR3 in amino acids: CSASPTGAGNTIYF. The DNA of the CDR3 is TGCAGTGCTAGCCCGACAGGGGCTGGAAACACCATATATTTT.

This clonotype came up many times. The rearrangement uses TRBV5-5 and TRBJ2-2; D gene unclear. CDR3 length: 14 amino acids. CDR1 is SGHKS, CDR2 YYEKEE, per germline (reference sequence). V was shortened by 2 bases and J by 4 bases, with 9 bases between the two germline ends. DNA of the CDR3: TGTGCCAGCAGCTTACTGGCAGGCACCGGGGAGCTGTTTTTT. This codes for CASSLLAGTGELFF.

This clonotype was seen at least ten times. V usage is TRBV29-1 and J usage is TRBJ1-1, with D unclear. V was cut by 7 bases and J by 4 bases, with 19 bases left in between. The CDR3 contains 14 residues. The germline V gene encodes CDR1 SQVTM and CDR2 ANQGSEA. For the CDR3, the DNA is TGCAGCGCCCCCGACGGATTCCTGGGCACTGAAGCTTTCTTT. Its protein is CSAPDGFLGTEAFF.

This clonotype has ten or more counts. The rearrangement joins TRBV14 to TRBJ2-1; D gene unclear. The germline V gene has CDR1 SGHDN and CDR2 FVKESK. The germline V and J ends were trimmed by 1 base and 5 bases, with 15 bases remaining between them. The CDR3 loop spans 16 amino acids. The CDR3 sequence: CASSQVRGAVNNEQFF. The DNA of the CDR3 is TGTGCCAGCAGCCAAGTGCGCGGTGCGGTGAACAATGAGCAGTTCTTC. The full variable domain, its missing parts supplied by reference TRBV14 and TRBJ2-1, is EAGVTQFPSHSVIEKGQTVTLRCDPISGHDNLYWYRRVMGKEIKFLLHFVKESKQDESGMPNNRFLAERTGGTYSTLKVQPAELEDSGVYFCASSQVRGAVNNEQFFGPGTRLTVL.

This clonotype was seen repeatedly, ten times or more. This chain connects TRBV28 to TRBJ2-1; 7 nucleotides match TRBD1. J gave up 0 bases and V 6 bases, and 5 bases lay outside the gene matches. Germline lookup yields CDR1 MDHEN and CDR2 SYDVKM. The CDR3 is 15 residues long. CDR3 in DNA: TGTGCCAGCAGCGAACAGGGGAGCTCCTACAATGAGCAGTTCTTC. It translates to CASSEQGSSYNEQFF.

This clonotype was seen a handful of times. CDR3 region: CASSFGGGSLYNEQFF. CDR3 DNA sequence: TGTGCCAGCAGCTTCGGGGGGGGGTCTCTCTACAATGAGCAGTTCTTC. The rearrangement uses TRBV5-6 and TRBJ2-1, with TRBD2 identical over 8 bases. Looked up from germline, CDR1 is SGHDT and CDR2 is YYEEEE. The CDR3 contains 16 residues. J lost 3 bases, V lost 2 bases, and 7 bases had no gene match.

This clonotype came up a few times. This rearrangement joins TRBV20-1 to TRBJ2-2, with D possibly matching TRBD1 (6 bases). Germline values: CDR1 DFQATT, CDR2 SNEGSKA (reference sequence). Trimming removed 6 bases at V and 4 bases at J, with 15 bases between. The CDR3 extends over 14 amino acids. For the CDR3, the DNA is TGCAGTGCAAAACAGGGTGCCGGCACCGGGGAGCTGTTTTTT. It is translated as CSAKQGAGTGELFF.

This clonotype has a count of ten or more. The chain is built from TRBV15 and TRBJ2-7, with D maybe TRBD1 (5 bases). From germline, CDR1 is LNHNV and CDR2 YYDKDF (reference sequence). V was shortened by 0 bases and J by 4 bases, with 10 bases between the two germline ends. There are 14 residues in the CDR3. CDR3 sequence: CATSRDRQGYEQYF. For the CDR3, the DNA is TGTGCCACCAGCAGAGATCGGCAGGGTTACGAGCAGTACTTC.

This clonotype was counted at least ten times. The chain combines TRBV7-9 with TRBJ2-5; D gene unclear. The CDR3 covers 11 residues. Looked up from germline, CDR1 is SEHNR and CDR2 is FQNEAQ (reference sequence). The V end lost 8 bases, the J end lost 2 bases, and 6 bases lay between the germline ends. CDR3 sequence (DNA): TGTGCCAGCGCCGGGCAAGAGACCCAGTACTTC. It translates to CASAGQETQYF.

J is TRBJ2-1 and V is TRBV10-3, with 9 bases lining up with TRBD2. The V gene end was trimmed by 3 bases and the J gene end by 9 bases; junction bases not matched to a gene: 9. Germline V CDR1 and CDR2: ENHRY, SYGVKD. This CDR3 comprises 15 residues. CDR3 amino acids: CAISDSAGGRGEQFF. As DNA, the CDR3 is TGTGCCATCAGTGATTCGGCGGGAGGGAGGGGTGAGCAGTTCTTC.

The CDR3 region is CASSLEIAAGANVLTF. CDR3 nucleotide sequence: TGTGCCAGCAGCTTAGAAATAGCGGCCGGGGCCAACGTCCTGACTTTC. This chain uses TRBV7-2 with TRBJ2-6, with D possibly TRBD2 on 6 matching bases. The germline CDR1 and CDR2 sequences are SGHTA and FQGNSA. The CDR3 consists of 16 residues. V was trimmed by 1 base and J by 4 bases, leaving 11 bases between them.